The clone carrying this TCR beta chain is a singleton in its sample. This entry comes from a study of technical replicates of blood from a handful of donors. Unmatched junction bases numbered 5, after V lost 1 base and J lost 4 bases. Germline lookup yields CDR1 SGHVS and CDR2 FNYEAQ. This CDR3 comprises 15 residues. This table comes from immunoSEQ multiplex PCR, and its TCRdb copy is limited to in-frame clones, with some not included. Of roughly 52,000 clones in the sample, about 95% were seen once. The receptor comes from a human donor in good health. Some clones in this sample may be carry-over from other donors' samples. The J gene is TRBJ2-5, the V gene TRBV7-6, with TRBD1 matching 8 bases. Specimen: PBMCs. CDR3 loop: CASSLEDRGGETQYF. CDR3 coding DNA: TGTGCCAGCAGCTTAGAAGACAGGGGTGGAGAGACCCAGTACTTC.